This passage covers 9 T cell receptor beta chains from one sample sequenced in a study of blood T cells in healthy people across ages. Next came a second PCR, run for about 7 to 12 cycles, which used a sample-barcoded 5' primer along with a J-beta primer mix. TCRdb re-called the 5' RACE reads through MiXCR, storing one row per CDR3 protein. The table lists more than 800,000 distinct CDR3 sequences, 29% of them singletons. The sequencing sample was made of blood. The source is a woman over 75 in good health.

This clonotype was seen at least ten times. The chain combines TRBV7-2 with TRBJ2-5, with a possible D match to TRBD2 (6 bases). Trimming removed 6 bases at V and 1 base at J, with 9 bases between. Germline CDR1 SGHTA, CDR2 FQGNSA. The CDR3 sequence is 13 residues long. CDR3 protein: CASRELAQETQYF. The DNA for the CDR3 is TGTGCCAGCAGAGAACTAGCCCAAGAGACCCAGTACTTC.

This clonotype was recorded a few times. At one of its ends the junction is not consistent with the germline gene, which may arise from a read error. The V and J genes are TRBV2 and TRBJ1-6, with a possible D match to TRBD1 (5 bases). Looked up from germline, CDR1 is SNHLY and CDR2 is FYNNEI. CDR3 size: 15 residues. The CDR3 DNA follows: TGTGTCAGCAGCGCGGGGCGGCCCTGGAATTCACCCCTCCACTTT. It encodes CVSSAGRPWNSPLHF.

This chain links TRBV20-1 with TRBJ2-5, with unresolved D. The end of the DNA fits TRBJ2-7 better, so the J call may be wrong. The germline V gene encodes CDR1 DFQATT and CDR2 SNEGSKA (reference sequence). CDR3 length: 17 amino acids. CDR3 in amino acids: CSARDPSNTASTSEQYF. The CDR3, as DNA: TGCAGTGCTAGAGATCCCTCGAACACCGCGAGTACCAGCGAGCAGTACTTC.

V and J are TRBV12-3 or TRBV12-4 and TRBJ2-3; 8 bases are a match to TRBD2. This CDR3 comprises 16 residues. The V and J ends lost 6 bases and 4 bases, in that order; junction bases with no gene match: 12. The CDR3: CASSPDGTRRADTQYF. For the CDR3, the DNA is TGTGCCAGCAGCCCAGATGGGACTAGAAGAGCAGATACGCAGTATTTT.

This clonotype was observed at least ten times. The rearrangement joins TRBV20-1 to TRBJ2-5, with D tentatively TRBD1 (5 bases). The V end lost 0 bases, the J end lost 8 bases, and 16 bases lay between the germline ends. Germline CDR1 and CDR2: DFQATT and SNEGSKA (reference sequence). The CDR3 runs 14 residues. CDR3 DNA: TGCAGTGCTAGAGATTCCGGTGTCCAGGGAACCCAGTACTTC. Its protein is CSARDSGVQGTQYF.

On this clonotype: Being one base from a much bigger clone, this may be a read error. The chain employs TRBV7-9 and TRBJ2-1; D is unresolved. The end of the DNA fits TRBJ2-7 better, so the J call may be wrong. Germline V gene data show CDR1 as SEHNR and CDR2 as FQNEAQ (reference sequence). The CDR3 consists of 11 residues. For the CDR3, the DNA is TGTGCCAGCAGCTCAATCAATGAGCAGTACTTC. It codes for CASSSINEQYF.

This clonotype has at least ten counts. V gene TRBV12-3 or TRBV12-4 combines with J gene TRBJ2-5; D remains unclear. This CDR3 region has 12 residues. The V end was cut by 7 bases, the J end by 5 bases, with 11 bases between. CDR3 region: CASTSWAETQYF. For the CDR3, the DNA is TGTGCCAGCACCTCGTGGGCGGAGACCCAGTACTTC.

Many counts were recorded for this clonotype. The rearrangement joins TRBV6-2 or TRBV6-3 to TRBJ2-1; 9 bases fit TRBD2. V lost 7 bases and J lost 6; bases outside the gene matches: 7. The CDR3 totals 14 residues. CDR1 and CDR2 from the germline V gene are MNHEY and SVGEGT. CDR3 in amino acids: CASKGTSRVNEQFF. The CDR3 DNA reads as TGTGCCAGCAAAGGGACTAGCCGGGTCAATGAGCAGTTCTTC.

This clonotype was seen repeatedly, ten times or more. The chain has TRBV20-1 and TRBJ2-2; 13 bases fit TRBD2. Germline V gene sequence: CDR1 DFQATT, CDR2 SNEGSKA (reference sequence). V was clipped by 3 bases and J by 5 bases; unmatched bases: 6. This CDR3 contains 16 residues. DNA of the CDR3: TGCAGTGCTAGCGCGACTAGCGGGGGGCTGACCGGGGAGCTGTTTTTT. It encodes CSASATSGGLTGELFF.